This TCR beta chain emerged from a study of neurological immune-mediated disorders. Per germline, CDR1 SGHRS and CDR2 YFSETQ. V lost 4 bases, J lost 4 bases, and 20 bases lay in between. The CDR3 spans 16 residues. This clonotype was counted ten times or more. TCRdb reprocessed the 5' RACE reads with MiXCR, giving one entry per CDR3 protein. The data show around 50,000 distinct CDR3 sequences, around 3.5% seen once. The sample taken for sequencing was PBMCs. The gene calls are TRBV5-1 and TRBJ2-5, with a weak D call TRBD1 (8 bases). This TCR was recovered from a woman in her twenties or thirties with multiple sclerosis. DNA of the CDR3: TGCGCCAGCAGCGTTAACGAGAACAGGGGGGGAGAGACCCAGTACTTC. Translating gives CASSVNENRGGETQYF.